This T cell receptor beta chain was sequenced in a study of T cell repertoires in cytomegalovirus infection. The study, taken as a whole, reports: CMV carriers having the relevant HLA were flagged by cumulative public TCR beta family frequency.

TCRdb re-analysed the reads in MiXCR, keeping a single row per CDR3 protein. Of 830,000 or so distinct CDR3 sequences listed, 30% to 35% were seen once; the top ten hold under 15%. Of note for this clonotype: Its target is not known.

V shed 0 bases, J shed 4 bases, and the junction held 2 bases outside the gene matches. Germline V lookup: CDR1 SGHDN, CDR2 FVKESK. The CDR3 sequence is 15 residues long. This clonotype was obtained from a human donor in good health (CMV status not recorded). Some clones in this sample may be carry-over from other donors' samples. The sample was cultured CD8+ T cells from PBMCs, taken from culture after CMV antigen stimulation. The chain joins TRBV14 to TRBJ1-5; 8 bases map to TRBD1. CDR3 sequence reads: CASSQETGENQPQHF. CDR3 nucleotide sequence: TGTGCCAGCAGCCAAGAGACAGGGGAAAATCAGCCCCAGCATTTT.